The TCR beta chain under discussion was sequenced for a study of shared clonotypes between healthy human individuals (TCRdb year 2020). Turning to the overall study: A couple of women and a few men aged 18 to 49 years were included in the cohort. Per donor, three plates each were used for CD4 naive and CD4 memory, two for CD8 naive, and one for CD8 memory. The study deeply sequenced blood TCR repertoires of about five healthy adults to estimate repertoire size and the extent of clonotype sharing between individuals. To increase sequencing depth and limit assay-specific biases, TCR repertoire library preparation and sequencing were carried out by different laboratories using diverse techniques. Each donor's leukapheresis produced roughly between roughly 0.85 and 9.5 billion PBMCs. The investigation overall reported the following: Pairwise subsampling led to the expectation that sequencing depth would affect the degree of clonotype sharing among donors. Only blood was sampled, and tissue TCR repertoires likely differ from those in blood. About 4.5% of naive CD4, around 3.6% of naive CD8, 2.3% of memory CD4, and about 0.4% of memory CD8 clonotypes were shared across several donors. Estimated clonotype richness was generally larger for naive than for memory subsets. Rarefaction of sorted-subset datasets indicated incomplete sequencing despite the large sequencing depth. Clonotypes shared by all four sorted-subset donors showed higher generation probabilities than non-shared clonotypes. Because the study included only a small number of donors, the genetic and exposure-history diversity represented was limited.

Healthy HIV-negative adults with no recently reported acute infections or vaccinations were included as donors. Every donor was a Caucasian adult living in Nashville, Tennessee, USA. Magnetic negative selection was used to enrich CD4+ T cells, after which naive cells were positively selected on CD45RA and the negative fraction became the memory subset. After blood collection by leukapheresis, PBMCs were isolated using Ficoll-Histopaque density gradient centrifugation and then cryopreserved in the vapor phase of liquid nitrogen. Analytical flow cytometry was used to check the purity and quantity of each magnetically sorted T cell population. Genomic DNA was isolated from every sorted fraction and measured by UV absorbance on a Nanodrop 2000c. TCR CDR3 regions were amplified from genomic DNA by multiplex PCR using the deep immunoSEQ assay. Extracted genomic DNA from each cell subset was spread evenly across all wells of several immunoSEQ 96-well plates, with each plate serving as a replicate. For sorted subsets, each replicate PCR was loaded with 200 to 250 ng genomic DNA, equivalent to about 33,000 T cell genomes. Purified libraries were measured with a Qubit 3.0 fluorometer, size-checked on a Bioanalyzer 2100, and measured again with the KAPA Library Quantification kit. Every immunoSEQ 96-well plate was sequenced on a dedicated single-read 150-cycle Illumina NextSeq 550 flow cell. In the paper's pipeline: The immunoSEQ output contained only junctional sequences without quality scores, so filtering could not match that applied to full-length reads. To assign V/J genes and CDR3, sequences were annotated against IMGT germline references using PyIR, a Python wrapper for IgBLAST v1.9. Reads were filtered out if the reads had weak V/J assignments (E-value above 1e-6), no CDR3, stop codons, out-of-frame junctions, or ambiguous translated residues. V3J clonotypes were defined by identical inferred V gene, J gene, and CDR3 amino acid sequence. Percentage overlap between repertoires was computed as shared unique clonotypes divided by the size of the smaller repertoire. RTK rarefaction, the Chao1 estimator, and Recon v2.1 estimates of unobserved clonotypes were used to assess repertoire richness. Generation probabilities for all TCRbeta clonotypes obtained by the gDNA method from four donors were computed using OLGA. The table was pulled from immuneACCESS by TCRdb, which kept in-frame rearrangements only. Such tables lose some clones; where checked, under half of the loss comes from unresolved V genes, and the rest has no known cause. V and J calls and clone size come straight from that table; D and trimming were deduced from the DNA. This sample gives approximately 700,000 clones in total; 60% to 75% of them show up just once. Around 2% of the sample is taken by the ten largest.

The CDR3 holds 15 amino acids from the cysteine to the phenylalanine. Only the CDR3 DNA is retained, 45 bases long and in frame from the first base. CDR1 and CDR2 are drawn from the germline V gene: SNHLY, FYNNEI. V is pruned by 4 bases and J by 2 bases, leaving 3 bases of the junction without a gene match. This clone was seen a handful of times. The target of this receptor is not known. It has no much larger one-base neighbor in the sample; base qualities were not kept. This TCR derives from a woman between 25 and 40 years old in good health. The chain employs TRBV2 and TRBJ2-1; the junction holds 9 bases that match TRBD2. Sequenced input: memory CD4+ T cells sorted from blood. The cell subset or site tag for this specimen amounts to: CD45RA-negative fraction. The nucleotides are TGTGCCAGCAGTGCGGCTAGCGGGGCCTACAATGAGCAGTTCTTC. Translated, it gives CASSAASGAYNEQFF.